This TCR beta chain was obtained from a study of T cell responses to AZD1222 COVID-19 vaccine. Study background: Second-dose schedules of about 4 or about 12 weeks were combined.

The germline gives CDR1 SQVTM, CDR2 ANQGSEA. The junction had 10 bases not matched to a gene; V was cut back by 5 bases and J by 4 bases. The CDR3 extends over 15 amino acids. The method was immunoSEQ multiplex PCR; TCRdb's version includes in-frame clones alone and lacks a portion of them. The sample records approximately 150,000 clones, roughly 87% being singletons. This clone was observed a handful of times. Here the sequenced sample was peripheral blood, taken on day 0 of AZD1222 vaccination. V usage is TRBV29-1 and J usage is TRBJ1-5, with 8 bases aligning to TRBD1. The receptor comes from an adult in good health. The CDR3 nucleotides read TGCAGCGTTCGCCTACAGGGGGTTGGGAATCAGCCCCAGCATTTT. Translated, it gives CSVRLQGVGNQPQHF. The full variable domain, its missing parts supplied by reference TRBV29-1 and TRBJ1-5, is SAVISQKPSRDICQRGTSLTIQCQVDSQVTMMFWYRQQPGQSLTLIATANQGSEATYESGFVIDKFPISRPNLTFSTLTVSNMSPEDSSIYLCSVRLQGVGNQPQHFGDGTRLSIL.